Listed here are 24 T cell receptor beta chains from one sample, sequenced in a study of blood T cells in healthy people across ages. Primed by a sample-barcoded 5' primer and a J-beta primer mix, a second PCR proceeded for roughly 6 to 12 cycles. TCRdb recomputed calls from the 5' RACE reads with MiXCR, one row per CDR3 protein. The repertoire has roughly 1.4 million distinct CDR3 sequences, almost 60% of them found once; the top ten carry approximately 7%. The sequenced sample consisted of blood. These receptors were taken from a man between 18 and 29 years old in good health.

This clonotype occurred a few times. The chain recombines TRBV4-1 with TRBJ1-1; no clear D. The V gene's germline CDR1 is MGHRA and CDR2 YSYEKL. The CDR3 is 14 residues long. V lost 0 bases and J lost 1, with 6 bases in between. CDR3 amino acids: CASSQENRNTEAFF. The CDR3 DNA reads TGCGCCAGCAGCCAAGAGAATAGGAACACTGAAGCTTTCTTT.

The chain recombines TRBV27 with TRBJ1-2; D is possibly TRBD1 (5 bases). Germline assignment: CDR1 MNHEY and CDR2 SMNVEV (reference sequence). V was clipped by 0 bases and J by 4 bases, with 9 bases between them. CDR3 length: 14 amino acids. The DNA of the CDR3 is TGTGCCAGCAGTTTATCCCAGGGCTCCTATGGCTACACCTTC. Amino acids: CASSLSQGSYGYTF.

The J gene is TRBJ2-4, the V gene TRBV4-1, with a weak D call TRBD1 (6 bases). V lost 1 base and J lost 13, with 17 bases in between. Germline values: CDR1 MGHRA, CDR2 YSYEKL. CDR3 length equals 14 residues. Here the CDR3 reads CASSQGQGNGEQYF. The CDR3, as DNA: TGCGCCAGCAGCCAAGGCCAGGGGAATGGGGAGCAGTACTTC.

The chain employs TRBV29-1 and TRBJ1-2; D gene ambiguous. The CDR3 covers 14 residues. Germline V gene data show CDR1 as SQVTM and CDR2 as ANQGSEA. The germline V and J ends were trimmed by 1 base and 4 bases, with 13 bases remaining between them. CDR3 in DNA: TGCAGCGTTGAAGGGACCCAGAGAGCCTATGGCTACACCTTC. This sequence encodes CSVEGTQRAYGYTF.

This rearrangement joins TRBV4-1 to TRBJ2-4; possibly TRBD2 for D (5 bases). The end of the DNA fits TRBJ2-7 better, so the J call may be wrong. Germline values: CDR1 MGHRA, CDR2 YSYEKL. CDR3 size: 13 residues. In DNA form, the CDR3 reads TGCGCCAGCAGCCAGACTAAGGACTACGAGCAGTACTTC. Amino acids: CASSQTKDYEQYF.

In this sample, this clonotype turned up a few times. The chain combines TRBV20-1 with TRBJ2-7; D is unclear. V gave up 5 bases and J gave up 0 bases, with 11 bases separating them. CDR3 length: 13 residues. From germline, CDR1 is DFQATT and CDR2 SNEGSKA (reference sequence). Here the CDR3 DNA reads TGCAGTGCTCCTTTACCGAGCTCCTACGAGCAGTACTTC. Residues: CSAPLPSSYEQYF.

This clonotype has more than one count but fewer than ten. Written as DNA, the CDR3 is TGCGCCAGCAGCCAAGACGGGAGGAGCTCCTACGAGCAGTACTTC. This encodes CASSQDGRSSYEQYF. This chain joins TRBV4-1 and TRBJ2-7; 7 nucleotides agree with TRBD2. The CDR3 contains 15 residues. Germline CDR1 reads MGHRA; CDR2 reads YSYEKL. J gave up 0 bases and V 0 bases, and 2 bases lay outside the gene matches.

The chain's CDR3 is CASSQEWPDYNEQFF. CDR3 in DNA: TGCGCCAGCAGCCAAGAATGGCCGGACTACAATGAGCAGTTCTTC. The chain uses TRBV4-3 and TRBJ2-1; D ambiguous. The CDR3 totals 15 residues. With 0 bases removed from V and 3 bases from J, the gap between germline ends came to 9 bases. Germline values: CDR1 LGHNA, CDR2 YSLEER.

This clonotype was detected a few times. V gene TRBV3-1 combines with J gene TRBJ2-3; D is unresolved. CDR3 length: 15 amino acids. CDR1 and CDR2 from the germline V gene are LGHDT and YNNKEL (reference sequence). V was shortened by 1 base and J by 5 bases, with 13 bases between the two germline ends. The CDR3 spells CASSQVADPLDTQYF. The CDR3 nucleotides are TGTGCCAGCAGCCAAGTGGCGGATCCTCTAGATACGCAGTATTTT.

The chain employs TRBV9 and TRBJ2-1; D unclear. The CDR3 runs 11 residues. The germline gives CDR1 SGDLS, CDR2 YYNGEE. Trimming removed 2 bases at V and 8 bases at J, with 5 bases between. The CDR3 nucleotides read TGTGCCAGCAGCGTTAGGGATGAGCAGTTCTTC. Amino acid sequence: CASSVRDEQFF.

This clonotype appeared a few times. The chain has TRBV15 and TRBJ2-5, with 8 bases matching TRBD2. This CDR3 comprises 15 residues. CDR1 is LNHNV, CDR2 YYDKDF, per germline (reference sequence). After removal of 0 bases from V and 11 bases from J, the junction contained 11 bases not matched to a gene. CDR3 residues: CATSREQRGWWEQYF. The CDR3 DNA sequence: TGTGCCACCAGCAGAGAACAGCGGGGGTGGTGGGAGCAGTACTTC.

The J gene is TRBJ2-1, the V gene TRBV27; 10 nucleotides line up with TRBD2. This CDR3 is 17 amino acids long. Germline V lookup: CDR1 MNHEY, CDR2 SMNVEV (reference sequence). V was clipped by 5 bases and J by 2 bases; unmatched bases: 9. CDR3 coding DNA: TGTGCCAGCAGTCTCGGGCAGCGGGGGGGTACCTACAATGAGCAGTTCTTC. Its protein is CASSLGQRGGTYNEQFF.

The sample holds one count of this clonotype. The rearrangement joins TRBV12-5 to TRBJ2-7, with D perhaps matching TRBD2 (7 bases). This CDR3 region has 15 residues. Trimming removed 6 bases from V and 5 bases from J, with 20 bases in between. Germline V lookup: CDR1 LGHNT, CDR2 FRNRAP. The CDR3 loop is CASGPSGGASDEQYF. CDR3 bases: TGTGCTAGTGGCCCTTCTGGGGGGGCGAGTGACGAGCAGTACTTC.

In regard to this clonotype: The junction shows a germline mismatch at one end, possibly a read error. This chain connects TRBV7-9 to TRBJ1-1; TRBD1 aligns across 11 bases. Germline CDR1 SEHNR, CDR2 FQNEAQ (reference sequence). The CDR3 is made up of 14 amino acids. The CDR3, as DNA: TGTACCAGCAGCCCGGACAGGGGGCACACTGAAGCTTTCTTT. Protein: CTSSPDRGHTEAFF.

This chain joins TRBV29-1 and TRBJ2-7; 8 bases agree with TRBD2. The J segment lost 3 bases and the V segment lost 4 bases, leaving 2 bases of the junction unmatched. The CDR3 covers 12 residues. From germline, CDR1 is SQVTM and CDR2 ANQGSEA. CDR3 region: CSVVGTSYEQYF. For the CDR3, the DNA is TGCAGCGTTGTCGGGACTAGCTACGAGCAGTACTTC.

This chain joins TRBV2 and TRBJ1-2; 12 positions agree with TRBD1. J lost 7 bases, V lost 4 bases, and 7 bases had no gene match. Germline V lookup: CDR1 SNHLY, CDR2 FYNNEI. This CDR3 contains 15 residues. The CDR3 DNA reads TGTGCCAGCAGTGGAAAAGGGACAGGGGGCGCTGGCTACACCTTC. Its protein product is CASSGKGTGGAGYTF.

The chain links TRBV4-3 to TRBJ2-3, with TRBD2 matching 11 bases. Unmatched junction bases numbered 6, after V lost 2 bases and J lost 5 bases. This CDR3 has 16 residues. Per germline, CDR1 LGHNA and CDR2 YSLEER. The CDR3 DNA sequence: TGCGCCAGCAGCCAATTTTTCACTAGCGGGGGAGATACGCAGTATTTT. Amino acids: CASSQFFTSGGDTQYF.

The rearrangement links TRBV7-6 to TRBJ2-4; no clear D. The J call may not be correct, given that the DNA end is closer to TRBJ2-7. This CDR3 comprises 14 residues. Germline V gene lookup returns CDR1 SGHVS and CDR2 FNYEAQ. Written as DNA, the CDR3 is TGTGCCAGCAGCTCGGGTTGGGAATCCTACGAGCAGTACTTC. Encoded protein: CASSSGWESYEQYF.

This rearrangement joins TRBV5-4 to TRBJ2-7, with a weak D call TRBD2 (5 bases). In germline, CDR1 is SGHNT, CDR2 YYREEE (reference sequence). The CDR3 loop spans 14 amino acids. V lost 4 bases and J 0 bases, leaving 11 bases between the germline ends. Here the CDR3 DNA reads TGTGCCAGCAGCAACCGGGATACCTCCTACGAGCAGTACTTC. This encodes CASSNRDTSYEQYF.

The chain recombines TRBV4-2 with TRBJ2-3; D is uncertain. The germline V and J ends were trimmed by 1 base and 2 bases, with 7 bases remaining between them. The germline V gene has CDR1 LGHNA and CDR2 YNFKEQ. The CDR3 has 14 amino acids. As DNA, the CDR3 is TGTGCCAGCAGCCAAGGACGGCCCACAGATACGCAGTATTTT. Translation gives CASSQGRPTDTQYF.

The chain links TRBV7-2 to TRBJ1-4, with a weak D call TRBD1 (5 bases). This CDR3 region has 15 residues. CDR1 is SGHTA and CDR2 is FQGNSA in the germline V gene. The V end was cut by 6 bases, the J end by 5 bases, with 16 bases between. The CDR3 loop reads CASSQRWGFNEKLFF. The CDR3 DNA reads as TGTGCCAGCAGTCAAAGGTGGGGGTTCAATGAAAAACTGTTTTTT.

This clonotype was observed a few times. The rearrangement uses TRBV25-1 and TRBJ2-7; D tentatively reads TRBD1 or TRBD2 (5 bases each). CDR3 size: 14 residues. The ends were cut back, 6 bases at V and 6 bases at J, with 18 bases in the middle. CDR1 MGHDK and CDR2 SYGVNS come from the germline V gene. In nucleotides, the CDR3 is TGTGCCAGCAGCAGTACCGGGACCCTAAGCGAGCAGTACTTC. Protein product: CASSSTGTLSEQYF.

V is TRBV19 and J is TRBJ1-5; maybe TRBD1 (5 bases). The ends were cut back, 5 bases at V and 0 bases at J, with 20 bases in the middle. This CDR3 has 18 residues. Germline CDR1 is LNHDA and CDR2 is SQIVND (reference sequence). The DNA for the CDR3 is TGTGCCAGTAGTGCCCGGGACGGTGGGTTTTATAGCAATCAGCCCCAGCATTTT. This translates into CASSARDGGFYSNQPQHF.

This clonotype was observed a handful of times. The V gene is TRBV29-1, the J gene TRBJ1-2, with 8 bases aligning to TRBD1. This CDR3 is 14 amino acids long. In germline, CDR1 is SQVTM, CDR2 ANQGSEA. V shed 3 bases and J 3 bases; nucleotides not matched to a gene: 6. The CDR3 region is CSVDPTGADYGYTF. The CDR3 nucleotides read TGCAGCGTTGACCCGACAGGGGCTGACTATGGCTACACCTTC.